Listed below are T cell receptor beta chains from one sample, sequenced in a study of metastatic and nonmetastatic thyroid tumors. TCRdb called clones again from the PCR reads with MiXCR. The sample includes roughly 44,000 clones, 24% of them seen just once. Sequencing was carried out using tumor tissue. The receptors shown here come from a female donor with papillary thyroid cancer or a benign thyroid nodule (not recorded which). Some clones in this sample may be carry-over from other donors' samples. The CDR3 runs from the conserved cysteine through the conserved F or W. The order of the fields is J gene, clone size, V gene, CDR3 protein. Where a row states a size, it is once, few, many or the class of an expanded clone; other rows omit it.

TRBJ1-4	many	TRBV28	CASKPTTGPTNEKLFF
TRBJ2-1	.	TRBV6-2/TRBV6-3	CASRGGSSGSFAYNEQFF
TRBJ1-2	.	TRBV20-1	CSAKRGLLNYGYTF
TRBJ1-6	.	TRBV6-1	CASSSEGDRGSPLHF
TRBJ2-3	many	TRBV5-1	CASTGQTSTDTQYF
TRBJ2-6	.	TRBV6-1	CASTGGIGDSGANVLTF
TRBJ2-3	.	TRBV20-1	CSARDDGSSSTDTQYF
TRBJ1-4	.	TRBV11-2	CASSLGLSNEKLFF
TRBJ2-1	few	TRBV5-1	CASSLALGADKFF
TRBJ2-7	few	TRBV28	CASSQSGRGAGGGEQYF
TRBJ2-7	.	TRBV20-1	CSARGLGQYEQYF
TRBJ2-3	many	TRBV2	CASTDGGYREDTDTQYF
TRBJ1-3	many	TRBV6-1	CASSGQGGNTIYF
TRBJ2-7	.	TRBV20-1	CSARHRDRVLYEQYF
TRBJ1-5	.	TRBV20-1	CSALRSPNQPQHF
TRBJ2-1	many	TRBV4-1	CASSQDTQGSYNEQFF
TRBJ2-7	.	TRBV6-2/TRBV6-3	CASRVSGTGAPEQYF
TRBJ2-1	.	TRBV9	CASSETDSSYNEQFF
TRBJ2-1	few	TRBV24-1	CATGGLAGGSNNEQFF
TRBJ1-5	many	TRBV20-1	CSARVGVQPQHF
TRBJ2-7	many	TRBV6-1	CASSSGTGGYEQYF
TRBJ1-3	.	TRBV6-5	CASSYRSGIAGNTIYF
TRBJ2-3	.	TRBV28	CASSLRDRGLIDTQYF
TRBJ2-7	many	TRBV5-4	CASSTFDARGRYEQYF
TRBJ2-2	.	TRBV9	CASRVSPEGPGELFF
TRBJ1-2	.	TRBV28	CATSVPNYGYTF
TRBJ2-2	few	TRBV10-1	CASSRLARVTGELFF
TRBJ2-3	many	TRBV6-1	CASSEGLARTDTQYF
TRBJ2-7	many	TRBV13	CASSLASWGEQYF
TRBJ1-3	medium-sized	TRBV6-1	CASTRDPGTAGNTIYF
TRBJ2-1	.	TRBV5-1	CASSLGLAGLDEQFF
TRBJ2-5	many	TRBV20-1	CSARARVGETQYF
TRBJ1-2	once	TRBV3-1	CASSQGGSYGYTF